This T cell receptor beta chain appears in the sequencing data of a study of cytomegalovirus exposure and HLA in healthy donors. CDR3 length: 12 amino acids. Germline CDR1 and CDR2: MGHRA and YSYEKL. The V and J ends lost 1 base and 10 bases respectively, with 8 bases between them. Amplification used 60 Vbeta primers and 13 Jbeta primers. TCRdb keeps only in-frame clones here, not all; method: immunoSEQ multiplex PCR. The sample yields more than 150,000 clones, more than 85% seen once. This clone was observed a few times. Its antigen is unknown. Overall study findings and caveats: About 87% or about 30% of the time was how often most TCR beta V segments were productive, according to an earlier analysis.

This sequence originates from a girl under three years old in good health and CMV-seronegative. The V gene is TRBV4-1, the J gene TRBJ2-1; unclear D gene. The sample taken for sequencing was PBMCs. CDR3 loop: CASSQVREEQFF. The CDR3 DNA sequence: TGCGCCAGCAGCCAAGTGCGAGAGGAGCAGTTCTTC.